The following is a T cell receptor (beta chain) sequence with its context. No antigen is known for it. FACS sorted CD4+ or CD8+ T cells into CD45RA+ naive and CD45RO+ memory. The data originate from a study of regulatory dendritic cells for organ transplantation. Germline V gene lookup returns CDR1 SGDLS and CDR2 YYNGEE. Losses at the gene ends were 3 bases for V and 6 bases for J; bases not matched to a gene: 16. The CDR3 extends over 19 amino acids. Overall study findings and caveats: The authors noted considerable between-person heterogeneity in alloreactive memory CD8+ cells. Memory CD8+ T cells were the most oligoclonal; naive cells were highly diverse.

The assay was immunoSEQ multiplex PCR, and TCRdb's table has in-frame clones only and misses some. The sample contains 25,000 to 35,000 clones, approximately 82% of which appear only once. The receptor's source is a human donor in good health. This chain links TRBV9 with TRBJ2-2; TRBD2 matches at 11 bases. Material for sequencing was naive CD8+ T cells from blood. The subset: CD45RA+ naive T cells. The CDR3 reads CASSATGTSGVGRAGELFF. In nucleotides, the CDR3 is TGTGCCAGCAGCGCAACCGGGACTAGCGGTGTAGGGAGGGCCGGGGAGCTGTTTTTT.